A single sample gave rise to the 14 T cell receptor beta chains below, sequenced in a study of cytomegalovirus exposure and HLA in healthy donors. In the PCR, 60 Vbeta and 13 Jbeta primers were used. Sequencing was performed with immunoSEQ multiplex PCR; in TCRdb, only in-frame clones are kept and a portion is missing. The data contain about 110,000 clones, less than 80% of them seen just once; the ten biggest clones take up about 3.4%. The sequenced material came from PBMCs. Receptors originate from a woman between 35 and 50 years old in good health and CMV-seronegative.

CDR3 coding DNA: TGTGCCAGCGGGCAGATTGAAGAGACCCAGTACTTC. This gives the protein CASGQIEETQYF. V usage is TRBV6-5 and J usage is TRBJ2-5; D is uncertain. V gave up 8 bases and J gave up 3 bases, with 10 bases separating them. Germline V gene lookup returns CDR1 MNHEY and CDR2 SVGAGI. The CDR3 totals 12 residues.

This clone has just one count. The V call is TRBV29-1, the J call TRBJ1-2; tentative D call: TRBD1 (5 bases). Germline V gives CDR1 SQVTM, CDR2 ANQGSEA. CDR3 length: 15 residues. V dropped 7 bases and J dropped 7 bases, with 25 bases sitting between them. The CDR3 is CSAETALMDSGGYTF. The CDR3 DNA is TGCAGCGCCGAGACAGCCCTTATGGATTCTGGTGGCTACACCTTC.

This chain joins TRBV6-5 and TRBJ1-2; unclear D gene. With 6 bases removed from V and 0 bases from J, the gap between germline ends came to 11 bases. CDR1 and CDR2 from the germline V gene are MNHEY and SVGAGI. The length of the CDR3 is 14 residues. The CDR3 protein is CASRYRTTNYGYTF. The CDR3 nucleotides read TGTGCCAGCAGATACAGAACTACTAACTATGGCTACACCTTC.

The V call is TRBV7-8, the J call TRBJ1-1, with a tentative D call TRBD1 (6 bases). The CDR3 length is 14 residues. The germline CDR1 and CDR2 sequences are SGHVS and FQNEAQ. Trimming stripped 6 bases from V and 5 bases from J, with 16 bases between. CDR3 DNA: TGTGCCAGCAGTGAGGGCAGGGGAATAACTGAAGCTTTCTTT. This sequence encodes CASSEGRGITEAFF.

CDR3 DNA sequence: TGTGCCAGCAGCTTCGCGGGGACTAGCGCTCCTATCGTGTTCTTC. It is translated as CASSFAGTSAPIVFF. This chain joins TRBV7-8 and TRBJ2-1; 10 bases map to TRBD2. This CDR3 is built from 15 residues. Per the germline V gene, CDR1 is SGHVS and CDR2 is FQNEAQ. Trimming removed 3 bases from V and 15 bases from J; junction bases left unmatched: 14.

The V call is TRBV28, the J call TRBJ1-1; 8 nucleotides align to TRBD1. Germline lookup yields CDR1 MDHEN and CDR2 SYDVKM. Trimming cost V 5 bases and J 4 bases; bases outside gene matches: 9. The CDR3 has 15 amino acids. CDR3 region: CASSLGQGGSTEAFF. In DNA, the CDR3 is TGTGCCAGCAGTCTCGGACAGGGAGGGTCCACTGAAGCTTTCTTT.

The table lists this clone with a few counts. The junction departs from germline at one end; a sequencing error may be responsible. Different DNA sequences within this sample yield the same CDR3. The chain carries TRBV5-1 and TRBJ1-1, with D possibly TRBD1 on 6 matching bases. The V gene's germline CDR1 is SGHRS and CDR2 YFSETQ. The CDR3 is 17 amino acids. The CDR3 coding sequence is TGCGCCAGCAGTTTGGGGCGGGGGCCTTTATTAGACACTGAAGCTTTCTTT. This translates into CASSLGRGPLLDTEAFF.

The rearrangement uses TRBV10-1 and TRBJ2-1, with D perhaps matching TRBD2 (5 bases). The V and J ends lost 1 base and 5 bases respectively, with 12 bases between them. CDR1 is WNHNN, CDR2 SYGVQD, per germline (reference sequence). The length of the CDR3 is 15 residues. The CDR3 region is CASSEYRLPNNEQFF. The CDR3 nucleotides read TGCGCCAGCAGTGAGTACCGACTACCTAACAATGAGCAGTTCTTC.

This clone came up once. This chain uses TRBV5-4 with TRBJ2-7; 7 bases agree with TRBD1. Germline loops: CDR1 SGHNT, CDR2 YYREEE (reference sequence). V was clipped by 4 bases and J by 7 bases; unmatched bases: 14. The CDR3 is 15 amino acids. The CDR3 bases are TGTGCCAGCAGCCCCAGACAGGGTACGGTCCGAGAGCAGTACTTC. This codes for CASSPRQGTVREQYF.

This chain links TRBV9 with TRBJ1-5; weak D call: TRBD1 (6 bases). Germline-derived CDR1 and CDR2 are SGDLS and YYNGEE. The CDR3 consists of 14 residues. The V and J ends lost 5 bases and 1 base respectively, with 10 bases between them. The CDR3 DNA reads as TGTGCCAGCAGGGTTGACAGGAGCAATCAGCCCCAGCATTTT. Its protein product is CASRVDRSNQPQHF.

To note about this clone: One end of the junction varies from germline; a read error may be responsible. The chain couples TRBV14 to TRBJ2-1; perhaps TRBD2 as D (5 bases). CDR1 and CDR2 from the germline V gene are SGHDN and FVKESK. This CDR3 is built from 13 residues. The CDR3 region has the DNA TGTGCCAGCAGCCAAGATGGGAGACTTAAGTTGATCTTC. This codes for CASSQDGRLKLIF.

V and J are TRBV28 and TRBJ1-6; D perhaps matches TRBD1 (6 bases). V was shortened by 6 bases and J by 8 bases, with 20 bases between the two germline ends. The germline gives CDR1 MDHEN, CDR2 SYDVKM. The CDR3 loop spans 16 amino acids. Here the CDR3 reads CASRSPQGIGDSPLHF. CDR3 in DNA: TGTGCCAGCAGGTCTCCACAGGGAATAGGAGATTCACCCCTCCACTTT. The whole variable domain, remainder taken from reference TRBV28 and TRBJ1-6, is DVKVTQSSRYLVKRTGEKVFLECVQDMDHENMFWYRQDPGLGLRLIYFSYDVKMKEKGDIPEGYSVSREKKERFSLILESASTNQTSMYLCASRSPQGIGDSPLHFGNGTRLTVT.

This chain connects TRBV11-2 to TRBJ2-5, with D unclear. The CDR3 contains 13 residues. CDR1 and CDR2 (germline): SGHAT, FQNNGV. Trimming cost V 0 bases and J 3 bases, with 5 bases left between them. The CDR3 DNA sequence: TGTGCCAGCAGCTTAGACCGTGAAGAGACCCAGTACTTC. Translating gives CASSLDREETQYF.

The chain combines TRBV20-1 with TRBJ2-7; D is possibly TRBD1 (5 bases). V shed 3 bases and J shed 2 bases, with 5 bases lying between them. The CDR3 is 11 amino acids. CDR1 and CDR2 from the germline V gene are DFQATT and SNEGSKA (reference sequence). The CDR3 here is CSARDTYEQYF. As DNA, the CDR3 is TGCAGTGCTAGGGACACCTACGAGCAGTACTTC.